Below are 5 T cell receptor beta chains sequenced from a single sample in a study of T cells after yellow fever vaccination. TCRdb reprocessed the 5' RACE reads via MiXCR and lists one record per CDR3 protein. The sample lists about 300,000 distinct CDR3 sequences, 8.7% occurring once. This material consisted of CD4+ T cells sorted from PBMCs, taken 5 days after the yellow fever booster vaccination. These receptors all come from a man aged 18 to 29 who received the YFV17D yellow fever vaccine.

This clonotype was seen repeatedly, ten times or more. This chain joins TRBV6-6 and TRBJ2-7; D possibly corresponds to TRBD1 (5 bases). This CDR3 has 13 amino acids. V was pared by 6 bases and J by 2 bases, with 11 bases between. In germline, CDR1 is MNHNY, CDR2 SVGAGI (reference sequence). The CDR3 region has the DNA TGTGCCAGCAGAGGACACGAAACCTACGAGCAGTACGTC. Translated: CASRGHETYEQYV.

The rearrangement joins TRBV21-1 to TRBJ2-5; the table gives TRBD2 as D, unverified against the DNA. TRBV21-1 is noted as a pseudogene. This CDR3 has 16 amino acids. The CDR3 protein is CASSSGVGRREETQYF. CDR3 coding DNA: TGTGCCAGCAGCTCAGGCGTTGGGAGGAGGGAAGAGACCCAGTACTTC.

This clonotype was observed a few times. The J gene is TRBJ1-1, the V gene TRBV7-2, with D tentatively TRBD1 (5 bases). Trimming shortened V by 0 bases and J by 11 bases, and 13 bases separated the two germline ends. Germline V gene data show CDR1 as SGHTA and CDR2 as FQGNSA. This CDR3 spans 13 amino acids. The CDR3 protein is CASSLAGAGKAFF. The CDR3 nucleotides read TGTGCCAGCAGCTTAGCAGGGGCGGGGAAGGCTTTCTTT.

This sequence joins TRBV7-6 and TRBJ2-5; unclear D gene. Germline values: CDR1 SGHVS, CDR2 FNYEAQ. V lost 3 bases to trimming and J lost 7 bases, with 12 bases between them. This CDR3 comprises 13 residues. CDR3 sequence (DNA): TGTGCCAGCAGCTTGTCCCTTTGGGGGACCCAGTACTTC. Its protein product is CASSLSLWGTQYF.

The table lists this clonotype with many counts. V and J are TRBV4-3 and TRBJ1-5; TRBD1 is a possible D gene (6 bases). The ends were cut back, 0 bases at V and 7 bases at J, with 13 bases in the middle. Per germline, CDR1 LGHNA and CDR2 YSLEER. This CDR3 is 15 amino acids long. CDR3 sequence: CASSQDSQGNQPQHF. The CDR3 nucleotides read TGCGCCAGCAGCCAAGATAGTCAGGGGAACCAGCCCCAGCATTTT.